Listed below are T cell receptor beta chains from one sample, sequenced in a study of T cell repertoires in cytomegalovirus infection. Antigen specificity for these receptors is unknown. TCRdb passed the reads through MiXCR, listing each CDR3 protein once. Among under 150,000 distinct CDR3 sequences listed, roughly 30% were seen once. This sample comprised CD8+ T cells from cultured PBMCs, obtained from culture after CMV antigen stimulation. Receptors originate from a human donor in good health (CMV status not recorded). Some clones in this sample may be carry-over from other donors' samples. Each CDR3 is given with its conserved first and last residue. D genes are given only for firm matches. Rows may omit the clone size; those that give it use once, few, many or a size class.

TRBJ2-3,-,16,TRBD1,TRBV7-7,CASSRTDRGGTDTQYF,TGTGCTAGCAGCCGGACGGACAGGGGGGGCACAGATACGCAGTATTTT
TRBJ1-2,many,14,-,TRBV19,CASSSLEELDGYTF,TGTGCCAGTAGTAGCCTAGAAGAACTGGATGGCTACACCTTC
TRBJ1-4,-,13,-,TRBV2,CASSHQGDEKLFF,TGTGCCAGCAGTCACCAGGGAGATGAAAAACTGTTTTTT
TRBJ1-1,-,12,-,TRBV12-3/TRBV12-4,CASSHGGPEAFF,TGTGCCAGCAGCCACGGGGGGCCTGAAGCTTTCTTT
TRBJ1-5,-,18,TRBD1,TRBV2,CASSATSDRGLSNQPQHF,TGTGCCAGCAGCGCCACCTCAGACAGGGGGCTGAGCAATCAGCCCCAGCATTTT
TRBJ2-1,many,11,-,TRBV5-5,CASSPYNEQFF,TGTGCCAGCAGCCCCTACAATGAGCAGTTCTTC
TRBJ2-1,few,18,TRBD1,TRBV29-1,CSVDKTVAETGVTDEQFF,TGCAGCGTTGACAAAACGGTGGCGGAGACAGGGGTGACGGATGAGCAGTTCTTC
TRBJ1-2,-,13,-,TRBV19,CASQKHRNYGYTF,TGTGCCAGTCAGAAACACAGGAACTATGGCTACACCTTC
TRBJ2-1,-,15,TRBD1,TRBV11-3,CASSTDRGRSDEQFF,TGTGCCAGCAGCACTGACAGGGGGCGAAGCGATGAGCAGTTCTTC
TRBJ2-3,many,17,-,TRBV19,CASSILGSLSSTDTQYF,TGTGCCAGTAGTATACTTGGTAGTCTCTCTAGCACAGATACGCAGTATTTT
TRBJ1-2,few,15,-,TRBV18,CASSPGFYGGHGYTF,TGTGCCAGCTCACCGGGCTTCTATGGGGGTCATGGCTACACCTTC
TRBJ1-3,many,15,TRBD1,TRBV7-2,CASSPGRGTGNTIYF,TGTGCCAGCAGCCCCGGCAGGGGGACTGGAAACACCATATATTTT
TRBJ2-5,-,13,-,TRBV27,CASSLGAEETQYF,TGTGCCAGCAGTTTGGGGGCCGAAGAGACCCAGTACTTC
TRBJ2-7,-,14,-,TRBV7-4,CASSLGPTGREQYF,TGTGCCAGCAGCTTAGGACCGACTGGACGCGAGCAGTACTTC
TRBJ2-4,-,15,TRBD1,TRBV27,CASSTFRDSKDIQYF,TGTGCCAGCAGTACGTTCCGGGACAGCAAAGACATTCAGTACTTC
TRBJ2-1,-,13,-,TRBV7-9,CASSLGTQETQFF,TGTGCCAGCAGTCTAGGGACACAAGAGACCCAGTTCTTC
TRBJ1-2,many,16,-,TRBV7-9,CASSSDVGRTNYGYTF,TGTGCCAGCAGCTCAGACGTAGGGAGGACTAACTATGGCTACACCTTC
TRBJ2-1,-,17,TRBD1,TRBV7-9,CASSPPMDRANYNEQFF,TGTGCCAGCAGCCCACCCATGGACAGGGCGAACTACAATGAGCAGTTCTTC
TRBJ1-6,few,12,-,TRBV28,CASSWYNSPLHF,TGTGCCAGCAGTTGGTATAATTCACCCCTCCACTTT
TRBJ1-1,-,14,-,TRBV7-9,CASKSDGENTEAFF,TGTGCCAGCAAGTCCGACGGAGAGAACACTGAAGCTTTCTTT
TRBJ2-7,-,14,TRBD1,TRBV20-1,CSGKDRGLSYEQYF,TGCAGTGGTAAGGACAGGGGGCTTTCCTACGAGCAGTACTTC
TRBJ1-4,-,17,-,TRBV14,CASSQDYPEDPNEKLFF,TGTGCCAGCAGCCAAGATTATCCCGAGGACCCAAATGAAAAACTGTTTTTT
TRBJ2-2,-,14,-,TRBV11-2,CASSLGGYSGELFF,TGTGCCAGCAGCTTAGGGGGCTACAGCGGGGAGCTGTTTTTT
TRBJ2-7,few,14,-,TRBV10-3,CAARPEYPVYEQYF,TGTGCCGCCCGACCAGAATATCCCGTCTACGAGCAGTACTTC
TRBJ2-1,-,16,-,TRBV3-1,CASSQEKGGSYNEQFF,TGTGCCAGCAGCCAAGAAAAGGGGGGCTCCTACAATGAGCAGTTCTTC
TRBJ1-1,-,15,-,TRBV7-9,CASSFISTTGTEAFF,TGTGCCAGCAGCTTTATCTCAACCACGGGCACTGAAGCTTTCTTT